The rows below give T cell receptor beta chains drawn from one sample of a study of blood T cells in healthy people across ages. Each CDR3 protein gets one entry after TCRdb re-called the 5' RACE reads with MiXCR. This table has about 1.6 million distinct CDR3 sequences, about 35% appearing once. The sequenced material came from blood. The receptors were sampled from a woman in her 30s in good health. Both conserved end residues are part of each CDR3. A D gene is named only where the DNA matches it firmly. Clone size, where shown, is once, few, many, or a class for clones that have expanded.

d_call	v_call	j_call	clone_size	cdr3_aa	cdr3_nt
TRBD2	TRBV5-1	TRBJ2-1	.	CASSATSGSRNEQFF	TGCGCCAGCAGCGCGACTAGCGGGAGTAGGAATGAGCAGTTCTTC
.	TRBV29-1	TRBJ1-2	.	CSVDNVAYGHTF	TGCAGCGTTGATAATGTGGCCTATGGCCACACCTTC
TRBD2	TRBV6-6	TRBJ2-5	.	CASTTGTSEWGETQYF	TGTGCCAGCACTACGGGGACTAGCGAATGGGGAGAGACCCAGTACTTC
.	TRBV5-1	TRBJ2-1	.	CASTFLGGDYNEQFF	TGCGCCAGCACCTTTCTTGGCGGGGACTACAATGAGCAGTTCTTC
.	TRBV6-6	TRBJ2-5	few	CASSEEYHQETQYF	TGTGCCAGCAGTGAGGAATACCATCAAGAGACCCAGTACTTC
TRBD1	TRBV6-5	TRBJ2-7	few	CASTLFRRQGTGYEQYF	TGTGCCAGCACTTTATTTCGGAGACAGGGGACAGGCTACGAGCAGTACTTC
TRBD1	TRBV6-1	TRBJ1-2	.	CASTTGEAYGYTF	TGTGCCAGCACCACAGGGGAAGCTTATGGCTACACCTTC
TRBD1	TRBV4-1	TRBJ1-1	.	CASSQKGGQASEAFF	TGCGCCAGCAGCCAAAAAGGGGGACAGGCTTCAGAAGCTTTCTTT
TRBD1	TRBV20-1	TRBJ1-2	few	CSAPPTGNSYGYTF	TGCAGTGCCCCACCGACAGGGAATAGCTATGGCTACACCTTC
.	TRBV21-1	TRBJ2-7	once	CASIAGSGSYEQYF	TGTGCCAGCATCGCAGGGTCCGGCTCCTACGAGCAGTACTTC
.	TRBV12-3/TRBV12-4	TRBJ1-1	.	CASSLTLSTEAFF	TGTGCCAGCAGTTTGACCCTTTCGACTGAAGCTTTCTTT
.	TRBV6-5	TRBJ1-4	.	CASSYSPSGATNEKLFF	TGTGCCAGCAGTTACTCGCCGTCAGGAGCAACTAATGAAAAACTGTTTTTT
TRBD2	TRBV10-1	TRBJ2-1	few	CASSERTSGRNEQFF	TGCGCCAGCAGTGAGAGGACTAGCGGGAGAAATGAGCAGTTCTTC
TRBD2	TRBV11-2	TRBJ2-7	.	CASSPTSGKYEQYF	TGTGCCAGCAGCCCAACTAGCGGGAAGTACGAGCAGTACTTC
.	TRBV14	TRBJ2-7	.	CASSQDNERPYEQYF	TGTGCCAGCAGCCAAGATAACGAGAGACCCTACGAGCAGTACTTC
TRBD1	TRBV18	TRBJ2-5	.	CASSPYRDRAQETQYF	TGTGCCAGCTCACCCTACAGGGACAGGGCCCAAGAGACCCAGTACTTC
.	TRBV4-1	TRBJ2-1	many	CASSHLPSDDEQFF	TGCGCCAGCAGCCACCTCCCCTCGGATGATGAGCAGTTCTTC
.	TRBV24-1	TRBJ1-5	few	CATSDSRDTNQPQHF	TGTGCCACCAGTGATTCCCGGGACACTAATCAGCCCCAGCATTTT
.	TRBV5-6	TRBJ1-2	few	CASSGQGIAGDTF	TGTGCCAGCAGCGGGCAGGGGATCGCAGGAGACACCTTC
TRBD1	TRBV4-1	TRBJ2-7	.	CASSQGTGTGSYEQYF	TGCGCCAGCAGCCAAGGCACCGGGACAGGTTCCTACGAGCAGTACTTC
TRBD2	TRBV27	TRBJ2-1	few	CASSLSREGFYEQFF	TGTGCCAGCAGTTTATCGCGGGAGGGCTTTTATGAGCAGTTCTTC
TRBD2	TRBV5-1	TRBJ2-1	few	CASSPRTSGFHEQFF	TGCGCCAGCAGCCCGCGGACTAGCGGCTTCCATGAGCAGTTCTTC
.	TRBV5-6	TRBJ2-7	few	CASSMGQGEQYF	TGTGCCAGCAGCATGGGACAAGGCGAGCAGTACTTC
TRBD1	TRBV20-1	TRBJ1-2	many	CSASRDSTYGYTF	TGCAGTGCTAGCCGGGACAGCACCTATGGCTACACCTTC
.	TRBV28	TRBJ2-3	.	CASSSPGFGPGDLVADTQYF	TGTGCCAGCAGTTCCCCCGGTTTCGGGCCGGGGGATCTAGTCGCAGATACGCAGTATTTT
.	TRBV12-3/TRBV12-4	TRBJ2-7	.	CASGPFGTPTFYEQYF	TGTGCCAGCGGCCCTTTCGGGACTCCAACATTCTACGAGCAGTACTTC
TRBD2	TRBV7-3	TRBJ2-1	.	CASSAIAGHNEQFF	TGTGCCAGCAGCGCAATAGCGGGGCACAATGAGCAGTTCTTC
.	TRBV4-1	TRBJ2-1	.	CASSQGPPGAYNEQFF	TGCGCCAGCAGCCAAGGCCCCCCCGGGGCCTACAATGAGCAGTTCTTC
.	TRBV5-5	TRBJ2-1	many	CASSRAVPTYNEQFF	TGTGCCAGCAGCCGAGCGGTTCCTACATACAATGAGCAGTTCTTC
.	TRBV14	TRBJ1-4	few	CASSQRGIQEKRFF	TGTGCCAGCAGCCAAAGGGGGATTCAGGAAAAACGGTTTTTT
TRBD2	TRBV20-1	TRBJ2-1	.	CSASIERGVSYNEQFF	TGCAGTGCTAGTATCGAGCGGGGGGTCTCCTACAATGAGCAGTTCTTC
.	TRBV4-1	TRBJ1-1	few	CASRLKPETTEAFF	TGCGCCAGCAGGCTCAAGCCGGAAACCACTGAAGCTTTCTTT
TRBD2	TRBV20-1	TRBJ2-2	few	CSAQRGGQGGELFF	TGCAGTGCTCAGCGCGGGGGGCAAGGCGGGGAGCTGTTTTTT
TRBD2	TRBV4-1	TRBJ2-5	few	CASSQETGGIQETQYF	TGCGCCAGCAGCCAAGAAACGGGGGGGATCCAAGAGACCCAGTACTTC
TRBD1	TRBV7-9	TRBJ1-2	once	CASSLAMGQGIYGYTF	TGTGCCAGCAGCTTAGCGATGGGACAGGGAATTTATGGCTACACCTTC
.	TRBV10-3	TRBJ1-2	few	CAISVRQGSNYGYTF	TGTGCCATCAGTGTCCGCCAGGGGTCTAACTACGGCTACACCTTC
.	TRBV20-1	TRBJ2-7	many	CSASGAGSYEQYF	TGCAGTGCTAGCGGGGCGGGCTCCTACGAGCAGTACTTC
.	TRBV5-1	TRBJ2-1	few	CASSFDRPYNEQFF	TGCGCCAGCAGTTTCGACAGGCCCTACAATGAGCAGTTCTTC
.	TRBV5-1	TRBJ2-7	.	CASSLLDSNPYEQYF	TGCGCCAGCAGCCTCCTGGACAGCAACCCCTACGAGCAGTACTTC